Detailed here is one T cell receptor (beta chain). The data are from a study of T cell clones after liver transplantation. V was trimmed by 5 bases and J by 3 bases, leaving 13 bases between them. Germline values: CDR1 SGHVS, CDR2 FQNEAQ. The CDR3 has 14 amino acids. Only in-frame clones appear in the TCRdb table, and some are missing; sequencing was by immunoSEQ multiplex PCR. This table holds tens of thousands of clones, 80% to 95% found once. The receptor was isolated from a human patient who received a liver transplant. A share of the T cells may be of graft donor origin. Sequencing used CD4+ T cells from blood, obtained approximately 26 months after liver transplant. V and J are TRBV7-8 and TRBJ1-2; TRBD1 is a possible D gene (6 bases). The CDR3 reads CASSPGRGDYGYTF. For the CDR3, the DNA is TGTGCCAGCAGCCCCGGAAGGGGGGACTATGGCTACACCTTC.